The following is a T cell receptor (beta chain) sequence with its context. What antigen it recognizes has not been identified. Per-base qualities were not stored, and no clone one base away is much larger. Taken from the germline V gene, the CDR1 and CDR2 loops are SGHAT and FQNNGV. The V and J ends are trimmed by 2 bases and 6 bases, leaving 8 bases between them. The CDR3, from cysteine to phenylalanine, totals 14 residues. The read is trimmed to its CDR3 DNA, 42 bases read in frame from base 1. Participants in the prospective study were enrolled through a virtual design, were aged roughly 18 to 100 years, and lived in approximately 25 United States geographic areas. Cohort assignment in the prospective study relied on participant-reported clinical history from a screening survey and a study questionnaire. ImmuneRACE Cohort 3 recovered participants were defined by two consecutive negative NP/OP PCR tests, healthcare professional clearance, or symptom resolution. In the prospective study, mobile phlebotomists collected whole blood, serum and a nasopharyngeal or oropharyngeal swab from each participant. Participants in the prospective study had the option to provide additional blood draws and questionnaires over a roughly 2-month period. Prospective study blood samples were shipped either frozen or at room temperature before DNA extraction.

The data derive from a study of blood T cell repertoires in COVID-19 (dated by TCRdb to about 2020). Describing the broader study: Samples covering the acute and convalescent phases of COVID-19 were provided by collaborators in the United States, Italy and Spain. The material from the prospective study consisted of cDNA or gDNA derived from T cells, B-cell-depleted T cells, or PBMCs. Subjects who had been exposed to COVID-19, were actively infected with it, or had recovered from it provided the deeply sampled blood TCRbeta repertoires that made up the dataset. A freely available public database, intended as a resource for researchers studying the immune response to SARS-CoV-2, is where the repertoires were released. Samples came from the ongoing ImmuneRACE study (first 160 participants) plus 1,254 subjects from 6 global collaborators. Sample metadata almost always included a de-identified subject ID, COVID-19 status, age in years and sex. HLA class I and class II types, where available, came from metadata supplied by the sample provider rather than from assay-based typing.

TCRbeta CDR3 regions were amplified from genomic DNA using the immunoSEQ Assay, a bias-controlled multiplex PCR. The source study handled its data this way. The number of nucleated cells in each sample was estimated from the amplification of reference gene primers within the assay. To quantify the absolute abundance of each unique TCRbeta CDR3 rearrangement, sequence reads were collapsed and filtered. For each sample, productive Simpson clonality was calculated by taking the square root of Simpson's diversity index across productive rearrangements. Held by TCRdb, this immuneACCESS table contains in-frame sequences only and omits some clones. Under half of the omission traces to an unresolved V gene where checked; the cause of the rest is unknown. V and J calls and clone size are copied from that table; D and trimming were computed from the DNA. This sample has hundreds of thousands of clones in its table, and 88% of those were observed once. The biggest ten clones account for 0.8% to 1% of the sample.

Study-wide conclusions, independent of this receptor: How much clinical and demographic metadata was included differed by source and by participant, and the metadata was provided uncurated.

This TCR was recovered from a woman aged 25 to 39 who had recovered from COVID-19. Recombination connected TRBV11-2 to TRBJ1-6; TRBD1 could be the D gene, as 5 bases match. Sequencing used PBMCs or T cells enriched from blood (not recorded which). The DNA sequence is TGTGCCAGCAGCTTACAGGGCTCTAATTCACCCCTCCACTTT. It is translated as CASSLQGSNSPLHF.